A single sample is the source of the 23 T cell receptor beta chains below, sequenced in a study of blood T cell repertoires in COVID-19. This table comes from immunoSEQ multiplex PCR, and its TCRdb copy is limited to in-frame clones, with some not included. This sample has 150,000 to 200,000 clones, with approximately 84% found just once. Specimen: peripheral blood. The receptors stem from a woman of 80 years or more with acute or convalescent COVID-19.

This clone was recorded once. The genes are TRBV19 and TRBJ1-1, with D tentatively TRBD1 (6 bases). The germline V gene encodes CDR1 LNHDA and CDR2 SQIVND (reference sequence). V was clipped by 9 bases and J by 6 bases, with 20 bases between them. The CDR3 covers 14 residues. For the CDR3, the DNA is TGTGCCAGCAGATCTTTGGGGGCAGCAGCTGAAGCTTTCTTT. This translates into CASRSLGAAAEAFF.

V gene TRBV7-8 combines with J gene TRBJ1-1, with 8 bases identical to TRBD1. Germline V lookup: CDR1 SGHVS, CDR2 FQNEAQ. The junction had 1 base not matched to a gene; V was cut back by 0 bases and J by 1 base. The length of the CDR3 is 15 residues. DNA of the CDR3: TGTGCCAGCAGCTTAGCAGGGACAGGGAACACTGAAGCTTTCTTT. It codes for CASSLAGTGNTEAFF.

In its sample, this clone was seen once. This chain uses TRBV11-2 with TRBJ2-7, with D perhaps matching TRBD2 (6 bases). V was trimmed by 5 bases and J by 5 bases, leaving 19 bases between them. The CDR3 totals 15 residues. From germline, CDR1 is SGHAT and CDR2 FQNNGV. The DNA for the CDR3 is TGTGCCAGCAGCCCCCTAGCGCTAGTTTCCCACGAGCAGTACTTC. It codes for CASSPLALVSHEQYF.

This CDR3 reads CSVQGAGTGLYEQYF. In DNA form, the CDR3 reads TGCAGCGTTCAAGGTGCAGGGACAGGGTTGTACGAGCAGTACTTC. The rearrangement links TRBV29-1 to TRBJ2-7; TRBD1 agrees at 9 bases. Germline V gene sequence: CDR1 SQVTM, CDR2 ANQGSEA. CDR3 size: 15 residues. The V segment lost 5 bases and the J segment 4 bases; nucleotides outside the gene matches: 12.

V usage is TRBV15 and J usage is TRBJ2-7; D gene uncertain. The CDR3 has 15 residues. Trimming shortened V by 0 bases and J by 2 bases, and 11 bases separated the two germline ends. Germline V gene data show CDR1 as LNHNV and CDR2 as YYDKDF (reference sequence). The CDR3 nucleotides are TGTGCCACCAGCAGAGATCGTCCTCTAGCCTACGAGCAGTACTTC. Its protein product is CATSRDRPLAYEQYF.

This clone was counted only a few times. The chain uses TRBV19 and TRBJ1-6; 9 nucleotides match TRBD1. In germline, CDR1 is LNHDA, CDR2 SQIVND (reference sequence). Trimming at V came to 1 base and at J to 8 bases, leaving 6 bases not matched to a gene. The CDR3 runs to 16 residues. The chain's CDR3 is CASSIGRTGVHSPLHF. The CDR3 region has the DNA TGTGCCAGTAGTATAGGAAGGACAGGGGTGCATTCACCCCTCCACTTT.

The rearrangement links TRBV10-2 to TRBJ2-1, with 12 bases matching TRBD2. CDR3 size: 17 residues. Germline trimming cut 8 bases from V and 1 base from J; bases unmatched to any gene: 9. Germline CDR1 is WSHSY and CDR2 is SAAADI. CDR3 nucleotide sequence: TGCGCCAGCCTCCTAGCGGGGGGGCCTTTATCCTACAATGAGCAGTTCTTC. Its protein is CASLLAGGPLSYNEQFF.

The rearrangement links TRBV9 to TRBJ1-3, with 7 bases lining up with TRBD1. This CDR3 is built from 18 residues. Trimming took 0 bases from V and 2 from J; bases not matched to a gene: 11. Germline V lookup: CDR1 SGDLS, CDR2 YYNGEE. CDR3 region: CASSVASLGQRPGNTIYF. The DNA for the CDR3 is TGTGCCAGCAGCGTAGCAAGTCTGGGACAGCGGCCTGGAAACACCATATATTTT.

This clone has more than one count but fewer than ten. CDR3 sequence: CASSLELASNYGYTF. The CDR3 coding sequence is TGTGCCAGCAGCTTAGAGTTGGCTTCTAACTATGGCTACACCTTC. This chain connects TRBV11-2 to TRBJ1-2, with D unresolved. The CDR3 loop spans 15 amino acids. Germline loops: CDR1 SGHAT, CDR2 FQNNGV. Trimming cost V 0 bases and J 0 bases, with 8 bases left between them.

The chain links TRBV19 to TRBJ2-7; possibly TRBD2 for D (6 bases). The CDR3 has 13 residues. Germline V gives CDR1 LNHDA, CDR2 SQIVND (reference sequence). Trimming removed 4 bases at V and 6 bases at J, with 13 bases between. The CDR3, as DNA: TGTGCCAGTAGTAACGTCGTGGGAGGCGAGCAGTACTTC. This encodes CASSNVVGGEQYF.

V gene TRBV6-5 combines with J gene TRBJ2-3, with 9 bases matching TRBD2. J was trimmed by 1 base and V by 6 bases; bases with no gene match: 5. Germline values: CDR1 MNHEY, CDR2 SVGAGI. The CDR3 totals 15 residues. CDR3 sequence reads: CASSPRLAGTDTQYF. In nucleotides, the CDR3 is TGTGCCAGCAGCCCCAGACTAGCGGGCACAGATACGCAGTATTTT.

In its sample, this clone was seen once. This chain connects TRBV11-2 to TRBJ1-4; D remains unclear. The V gene lost 2 bases and the J gene lost 7 bases, with 11 bases spanning the gap. In germline, CDR1 is SGHAT, CDR2 FQNNGV. The CDR3 is 14 amino acids. CDR3 DNA: TGTGCCAGCAGCTTAAGGATGTCGGGTGAAAAACTGTTTTTT. It is translated as CASSLRMSGEKLFF.

The chain couples TRBV5-1 to TRBJ2-5; 7 bases align to TRBD2. CDR1 SGHRS and CDR2 YFSETQ come from the germline V gene. J gave up 3 bases and V 6 bases, and 8 bases lay outside the gene matches. The CDR3 sequence is 14 residues long. CDR3 in DNA: TGCGCCAGCACCCTTAGAGCGGGAAAAGAGACCCAGTACTTC. Encoded protein: CASTLRAGKETQYF.

The gene calls are TRBV15 and TRBJ2-4, with D perhaps TRBD1 (6 bases). This CDR3 comprises 14 residues. V was shortened by 9 bases and J by 9 bases, with 21 bases between the two germline ends. CDR1 is LNHNV, CDR2 YYDKDF, per germline (reference sequence). CDR3 residues: CATRRGGGESIQYF. DNA for the CDR3: TGTGCCACTCGTCGAGGGGGTGGGGAGAGCATTCAGTACTTC.

The chain carries TRBV7-3 and TRBJ2-5; tentatively, D is TRBD1 (6 bases). This CDR3 has 14 residues. Trimming removed 2 bases at V and 1 base at J, with 8 bases between. Looked up from germline, CDR1 is SGHTA and CDR2 is FQGTGA. The CDR3 protein is CASSLSGAQETQYF. CDR3 coding DNA: TGTGCCAGCAGCTTATCAGGGGCCCAAGAGACCCAGTACTTC.

In its sample, this clone was seen a few times. The rearrangement uses TRBV2 and TRBJ2-7; TRBD2 matches 7 bases. Germline loops: CDR1 SNHLY, CDR2 FYNNEI. V lost 6 bases and J lost 3; bases outside the gene matches: 5. The CDR3 length is 13 residues. The CDR3 DNA sequence: TGTGCCAGCAGGGACCTAGCGGACTACGAGCAGTACTTC. Translation: CASRDLADYEQYF.

The V gene is TRBV7-9, the J gene TRBJ1-1; D is perhaps TRBD1 (5 bases). The CDR3 has 13 amino acids. The germline V and J ends were trimmed by 4 bases and 2 bases, with 8 bases remaining between them. CDR1 and CDR2 (germline): SEHNR, FQNEAQ (reference sequence). The CDR3 sequence is CASSWGDNTEAFF. In DNA form, the CDR3 reads TGTGCCAGCAGCTGGGGGGACAACACTGAAGCTTTCTTT.

The CDR3 region is CASRTAFGWPQHF. The CDR3 DNA is TGTGCCAGCAGGACAGCCTTTGGTTGGCCCCAGCATTTT. The chain carries TRBV28 and TRBJ1-5, with a possible D match to TRBD1 (5 bases). V shed 6 bases and J shed 9 bases, with 15 bases lying between them. The V gene's germline CDR1 is MDHEN and CDR2 SYDVKM. The CDR3 covers 13 residues.

The rearrangement uses TRBV3-1 (or the pseudogene TRBV3-2) and TRBJ1-4; 7 bases are shared with TRBD1. This CDR3 has 16 amino acids. CDR1 is LGHDT and CDR2 is YNNKEL in the germline V gene (reference sequence). With V trimmed by 0 bases and J by 7 bases, 8 bases remained unmatched. Written as DNA, the CDR3 is TGTGCCAGCAGCCAAGAGGAGAGGGGGCAGGGTGAAAAACTGTTTTTT. Translated: CASSQEERGQGEKLFF.

This chain connects TRBV5-1 to TRBJ2-2; 8 bases fit TRBD2. Germline V gives CDR1 SGHRS, CDR2 YFSETQ. With 3 bases clipped from V and 2 bases from J, the junction kept 3 bases outside the gene matches. The CDR3 runs to 15 residues. In DNA form, the CDR3 reads TGCGCCAGCAGCTCGACTAGCGTAAACACCGGGGAGCTGTTTTTT. Its translation: CASSSTSVNTGELFF.

V usage is TRBV5-1 and J usage is TRBJ2-7; TRBD1 might be the D (5 bases). Trimming left V 3 bases short and J 1 base short, with 11 bases between. CDR3 length equals 14 residues. Germline CDR1 reads SGHRS; CDR2 reads YFSETQ. The CDR3 DNA follows: TGCGCCAGCAGCTCTCAGGGTGAGTCCTACGAGCAGTACTTC. Translating gives CASSSQGESYEQYF.

This sequence joins TRBV24-1 and TRBJ2-1; 12 bases match TRBD2. Germline V CDR1 and CDR2: KGHDR, SFDVKD. The CDR3 is made up of 15 amino acids. J gave up 13 bases and V 3 bases, and 9 bases lay outside the gene matches. CDR3 sequence reads: CATSDPTRLAGVQFF. CDR3 DNA sequence: TGTGCCACCAGTGATCCCACTCGACTAGCGGGAGTACAGTTCTTC.

V is TRBV12-3 or TRBV12-4 and J is TRBJ1-4; 8 nucleotides line up with TRBD1. V lost 8 bases to trimming and J lost 5 bases; unmatched junction nucleotides: 4. This CDR3 spans 13 amino acids. Here the CDR3 DNA reads TGTGCCAGCGGCCGGACAGGGAATGAAAAACTGTTTTTT. Its translation is CASGRTGNEKLFF.